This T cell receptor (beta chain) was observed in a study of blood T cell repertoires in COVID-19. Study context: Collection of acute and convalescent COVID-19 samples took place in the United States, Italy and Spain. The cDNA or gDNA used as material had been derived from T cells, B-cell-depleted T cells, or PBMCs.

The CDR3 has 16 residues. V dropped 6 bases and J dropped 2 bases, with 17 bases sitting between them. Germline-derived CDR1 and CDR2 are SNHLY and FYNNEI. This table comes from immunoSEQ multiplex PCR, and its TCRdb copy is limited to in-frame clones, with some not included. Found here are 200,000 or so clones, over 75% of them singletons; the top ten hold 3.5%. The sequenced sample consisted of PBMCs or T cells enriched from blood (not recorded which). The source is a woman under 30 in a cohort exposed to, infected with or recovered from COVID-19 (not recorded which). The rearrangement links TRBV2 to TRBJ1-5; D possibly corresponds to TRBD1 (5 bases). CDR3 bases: TGTGCCAGCAGCCCCCTAGGCGGGGGTGGCAATCAGCCCCAGCATTTT. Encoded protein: CASSPLGGGGNQPQHF.